A single sample is the source of the 21 T cell receptor beta chains below, sequenced in a study of graft-versus-host responses after intestinal transplantation. The data were produced by immunoSEQ multiplex PCR, yet TCRdb's version contains in-frame clones alone and is incomplete. The sample yields about 98,000 clones, around 86% seen once. Sample: PBMCs, taken 255 days after intestinal transplant. The receptors shown here come from a human patient who received an intestinal transplant, so some T cells may come from the graft donor.

This chain uses TRBV7-9 with TRBJ2-3; weak D call: TRBD1 (5 bases). Germline V gene lookup returns CDR1 SEHNR and CDR2 FQNEAQ (reference sequence). V dropped 3 bases and J dropped 4 bases, with 5 bases sitting between them. The CDR3 runs to 12 residues. CDR3 loop: CASSLGPDTQYF. DNA of the CDR3: TGTGCCAGCAGCTTGGGGCCAGATACGCAGTATTTT.

This sequence joins TRBV9 and TRBJ2-2; D may be TRBD1 (6 bases). Germline assignment: CDR1 SGDLS and CDR2 YYNGEE. V was cut by 3 bases and J by 0 bases, with 6 bases left in between. This CDR3 comprises 14 residues. This chain's CDR3 is CASSEGANTGELFF. DNA for the CDR3: TGTGCCAGCAGCGAGGGGGCGAACACCGGGGAGCTGTTTTTT. Full variable domain (missing parts from reference TRBV9 and TRBJ2-2): DSGVTQTPKHLITATGQRVTLRCSPRSGDLSVYWYQQSLDQGLQFLIQYYNGEERAKGNILERFSAQQFPDLHSELNLSSLELGDSALYFCASSEGANTGELFFGEGSRLTVL.

V and J are TRBV2 and TRBJ2-3, with D uncertain. Trimming pared 6 bases from V and 9 bases from J, leaving 10 bases between. The CDR3 covers 11 residues. Looked up from germline, CDR1 is SNHLY and CDR2 is FYNNEI. The DNA of the CDR3 is TGTGCCAGCAGGGGCGCTGGGACGCAGTATTTT. The encoded protein is CASRGAGTQYF.

The chain uses TRBV7-9 and TRBJ1-6; 7 bases map to TRBD1. The CDR3 has 17 residues. Germline CDR1 reads SEHNR; CDR2 reads FQNEAQ (reference sequence). With 5 bases clipped from V and 9 bases from J, the junction kept 16 bases outside the gene matches. The CDR3: CASSLRRQGVGGSPLHF. The CDR3 region has the DNA TGTGCCAGCAGCCTACGACGACAGGGTGTTGGCGGTTCACCCCTCCACTTT.

J is TRBJ2-1 and V is TRBV7-8, with 12 nucleotides matching TRBD2. Trimming removed 5 bases from V and 2 bases from J; junction bases left unmatched: 4. From germline, CDR1 is SGHVS and CDR2 FQNEAQ. CDR3 size: 16 residues. In nucleotides, the CDR3 is TGTGCCAGCAGCCCTCTAGCGGGAGGGCCCTACAATGAGCAGTTCTTC. This gives the protein CASSPLAGGPYNEQFF.

The V and J genes are TRBV6-1 and TRBJ2-7; D perhaps matches TRBD1 (6 bases). V lost 0 bases and J 0 bases, leaving 18 bases between the germline ends. Germline values: CDR1 MNHNS, CDR2 SASEGT. The CDR3 has 18 amino acids. The CDR3 DNA is TGTGCCAGCAGTGAAGCCGGCCCGGACAGAGTGGCCTCCTACGAGCAGTACTTC. It yields the protein CASSEAGPDRVASYEQYF.

This clone was counted ten times or more. This sample includes further DNA sequences coding for the same CDR3. The V gene is TRBV15, the J gene TRBJ2-7, with 8 bases lining up with TRBD2. The CDR3 spans 15 residues. V trimming: 0 bases; J trimming: 1 base; junction bases outside the gene matches: 2. CDR1 and CDR2 from the germline V gene are LNHNV and YYDKDF (reference sequence). As DNA, the CDR3 is TGTGCCACCAGCAGAGAACGGGGGGGTTCCTACGAGCAGTACTTC. As protein: CATSRERGGSYEQYF.

This clone was counted once. The CDR3 DNA reads as TGTGCCAGCAGTCGGGACTACAATCAGCCCCAGCATTTT. Its protein is CASSRDYNQPQHF. V is TRBV6-5 and J is TRBJ1-5; TRBD1 might be the D (5 bases). This CDR3 is 13 amino acids long. V was shortened by 5 bases and J by 3 bases, with 8 bases between the two germline ends. In germline, CDR1 is MNHEY, CDR2 SVGAGI.

This chain joins TRBV29-1 and TRBJ2-6, with unresolved D. The CDR3 is made up of 13 amino acids. The germline gives CDR1 SQVTM, CDR2 ANQGSEA. With 5 bases removed from V and 0 bases from J, the gap between germline ends came to 5 bases. The CDR3 DNA is TGCAGCGTTTCCGCCTCTGGGGCCAACGTCCTGACTTTC. It is translated as CSVSASGANVLTF.

This clone was counted between two and nine times. The chain links TRBV7-9 to TRBJ2-7, with unresolved D. Germline CDR1 SEHNR, CDR2 FQNEAQ (reference sequence). CDR3 size: 13 residues. V was pared by 6 bases and J by 4 bases, with 13 bases between. The CDR3 loop reads CASSRSLPYEQYF. In DNA, the CDR3 is TGTGCCAGCAGTCGGTCTCTCCCTTACGAGCAGTACTTC.

The chain couples TRBV28 to TRBJ2-7; D uncertain. Between the trimmed V and J ends, which lost 10 bases and 0 bases, there was a span of 13 bases. In germline, CDR1 is MDHEN, CDR2 SYDVKM. The CDR3 has 13 residues. The CDR3 bases are TGTGCCACCCAGCCAAGGGTCTCCTACGAGCAGTACGTC. Its translation is CATQPRVSYEQYV.

CDR3 bases: TGTGCCAGCAGCCCCTACAGGGGGCGTAGCGGGGAGCTGTTTTTT. Protein product: CASSPYRGRSGELFF. V gene TRBV7-9 combines with J gene TRBJ2-2; 9 bases are a match to TRBD1. Germline lookup yields CDR1 SEHNR and CDR2 FQNEAQ (reference sequence). This CDR3 region has 15 residues. V lost 5 bases to trimming and J lost 7 bases; unmatched junction nucleotides: 8.

This clone was seen only once. The chain has TRBV19 and TRBJ1-2, with no clear D. The CDR3 is 15 residues long. Between the trimmed V and J ends, which lost 3 bases and 5 bases, there was a span of 16 bases. Germline-derived CDR1 and CDR2 are LNHDA and SQIVND (reference sequence). CDR3 in DNA: TGTGCCAGTAGTATTTCCCCGGTGATGGGGTATGGCTACACCTTC. Translating it yields CASSISPVMGYGYTF.

The chain uses TRBV19 and TRBJ2-7, with D perhaps TRBD2 (5 bases). This CDR3 is 13 amino acids long. The V end was cut by 1 base, the J end by 3 bases, with 7 bases between. From germline, CDR1 is LNHDA and CDR2 SQIVND (reference sequence). DNA of the CDR3: TGTGCCAGTAGTATAGTCGGAGGCTACGAGCAGTACTTC. The encoded protein is CASSIVGGYEQYF.

The V and J genes are TRBV5-3 and TRBJ1-5; weak D call: TRBD1 (5 bases). TRBV5-3 is an ORF for which the function is uncertain. The V and J ends lost 3 bases and 7 bases respectively, with 11 bases between them. This CDR3 is 13 amino acids long. The CDR3, as DNA: TGTGCCAGAAGCTCATCAGGGCTCCAGCCCCAGCATTTT. Protein product: CARSSSGLQPQHF.

The V gene is TRBV5-4, the J gene TRBJ2-5, with D uncertain. The CDR3 length is 13 residues. V lost 6 bases to trimming and J lost 2 bases, with 11 bases between them. CDR1 is SGHNT and CDR2 is YYREEE in the germline V gene (reference sequence). The chain's CDR3 is CASNFWNQETQYF. The CDR3 DNA sequence: TGTGCCAGCAATTTCTGGAATCAAGAGACCCAGTACTTC.

The chain joins TRBV7-9 to TRBJ1-2; D is possibly TRBD1 (6 bases). CDR3 size: 18 residues. V was cut by 1 base and J by 4 bases, with 22 bases left in between. Germline CDR1 reads SEHNR; CDR2 reads FQNEAQ (reference sequence). CDR3 amino acids: CASSLGGGWGLGAYGYTF. In DNA form, the CDR3 reads TGTGCCAGCAGCTTAGGCGGTGGCTGGGGACTGGGGGCCTATGGCTACACCTTC.

V usage is TRBV6-5 and J usage is TRBJ1-1; the D is unclear. Germline CDR1 and CDR2: MNHEY and SVGAGI. Trimming took off 4 bases at V and 1 base at J, with 7 bases between the two ends. This CDR3 is built from 13 residues. The CDR3 region is CASSWGTNTEAFF. The CDR3 DNA reads as TGTGCCAGCAGTTGGGGTACGAACACTGAAGCTTTCTTT.

The chain combines TRBV27 with TRBJ2-7; tentative D call: TRBD2 (6 bases). V lost 7 bases and J 6 bases, leaving 22 bases between the germline ends. Germline V lookup: CDR1 MNHEY, CDR2 SMNVEV (reference sequence). This CDR3 is 15 amino acids long. CDR3 sequence (DNA): TGTGCCAGCAACAGTCTCGGGGGTACGATGGGCGAGCAGTACTTC. Protein sequence: CASNSLGGTMGEQYF.

The rearrangement uses TRBV5-1 and TRBJ2-7, with 9 nucleotides matching TRBD1. Germline CDR1 reads SGHRS; CDR2 reads YFSETQ. The CDR3 contains 15 residues. With 3 bases clipped from V and 2 bases from J, the junction kept 6 bases outside the gene matches. For the CDR3, the DNA is TGCGCCAGCAGCTATGGGACAGGGTCAACCTACGAGCAGTACTTC. It specifies CASSYGTGSTYEQYF.

This clone was seen a few times. J is TRBJ2-1 and V is TRBV6-6; D is unclear. Trimming took 7 bases from V and 5 from J, leaving 12 bases between them. CDR1 is MNHNY and CDR2 is SVGAGI in the germline V gene (reference sequence). The CDR3 is 13 amino acids. Here the CDR3 DNA reads TGTGCCAGCACGGTTCATCCCCACAATGAGCAGTTCTTC. Encoded protein: CASTVHPHNEQFF.